This T cell receptor beta chain is from a study of a mutant IDH1 vaccine in newly diagnosed glioma. Study as a whole: Earlier treatment was radiotherapy, temozolomide, or both, with most getting both.

Overall study findings and caveats: Pseudoprogression appeared independent of alterations in top peripheral clonotypes.

Only in-frame clones appear in the TCRdb table, and some are missing; sequencing was by immunoSEQ multiplex PCR. The sample lists roughly 26,000 clones; over 65% were seen once. About this clone: Its antigen remains unidentified.

The time point was: week 35, safety follow-up. The study gave 300 ug of mutant IDH1 20-mer peptide per vaccine dose, with topical imiquimod. In every donor, the tumor was a new WHO grade 3 or 4 IDH1-mutant, ATRX-lost astrocytoma. CDR1 SQVTM and CDR2 ANQGSEA come from the germline V gene. This CDR3 has 11 amino acids. The junction had 4 bases not matched to a gene; V was cut back by 5 bases and J by 10 bases. Sample: PBMCs, taken from a glioma patient whose treatment included an IDH1 peptide vaccine. This TCR was sampled from a man aged 25-40 years with glioma. V is TRBV29-1 and J is TRBJ2-1, with TRBD1 matching 8 bases. Here the CDR3 reads CSVPQGVEQFF. The DNA for the CDR3 is TGCAGCGTTCCACAGGGGGTCGAGCAGTTCTTC.